This T cell receptor beta chain was found in a study of shared clonotypes between healthy human individuals. Naive CD8 cells lacked CD45RO and underwent positive selection for CCR7, leaving out terminally differentiated effector memory CD45RA+ cells. The CDR3 loop spans 16 amino acids. V was trimmed by 4 bases and J by 7 bases, leaving 21 bases between them. Looked up from germline, CDR1 is SGHTS and CDR2 is YDEGEE. Sequencing was performed with immunoSEQ multiplex PCR; in TCRdb, only in-frame clones are kept and a portion is missing. The sample lists under 2,000,000 clones, approximately 94% occurring once.

Sample: naive CD8+ T cells sorted from blood. The receptor's source is a man aged 18-30 years in good health. V is TRBV5-8 and J is TRBJ2-1; TRBD1 or TRBD2 may be the D gene (5 bases each). As DNA, the CDR3 is TGTGCCAGCAGCAGGGGACCCCGTGGGGTAACTAATGAGCAGTTCTTC. As protein: CASSRGPRGVTNEQFF.